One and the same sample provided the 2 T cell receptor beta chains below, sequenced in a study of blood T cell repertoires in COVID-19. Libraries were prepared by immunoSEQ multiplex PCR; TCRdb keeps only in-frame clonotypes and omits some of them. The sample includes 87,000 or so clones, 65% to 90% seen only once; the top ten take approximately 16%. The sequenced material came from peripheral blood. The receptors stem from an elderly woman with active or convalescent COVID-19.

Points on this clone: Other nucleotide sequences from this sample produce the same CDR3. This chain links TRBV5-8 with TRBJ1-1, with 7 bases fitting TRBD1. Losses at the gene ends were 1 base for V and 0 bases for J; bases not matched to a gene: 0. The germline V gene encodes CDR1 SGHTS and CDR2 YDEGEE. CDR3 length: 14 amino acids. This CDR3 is CASSLTGVNTEAFF. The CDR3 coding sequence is TGTGCCAGCAGCTTGACAGGGGTGAACACTGAAGCTTTCTTT. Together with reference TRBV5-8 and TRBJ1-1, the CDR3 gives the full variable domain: EAGVTQSPTHLIKTRGQQATLRCSPISGHTSVYWYQQALGLGLQFLLWYDEGEERNRGNFPPRFSGRQFPNYSSELNVNALELEDSALYLCASSLTGVNTEAFFGQGTRLTVV.

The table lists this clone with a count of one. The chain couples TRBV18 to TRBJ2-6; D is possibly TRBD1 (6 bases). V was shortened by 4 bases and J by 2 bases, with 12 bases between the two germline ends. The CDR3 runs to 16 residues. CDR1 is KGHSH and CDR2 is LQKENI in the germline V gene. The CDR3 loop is CASSLITGPGANVLTF. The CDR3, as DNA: TGTGCCAGCTCACTCATAACAGGGCCTGGGGCCAACGTCCTGACTTTC.